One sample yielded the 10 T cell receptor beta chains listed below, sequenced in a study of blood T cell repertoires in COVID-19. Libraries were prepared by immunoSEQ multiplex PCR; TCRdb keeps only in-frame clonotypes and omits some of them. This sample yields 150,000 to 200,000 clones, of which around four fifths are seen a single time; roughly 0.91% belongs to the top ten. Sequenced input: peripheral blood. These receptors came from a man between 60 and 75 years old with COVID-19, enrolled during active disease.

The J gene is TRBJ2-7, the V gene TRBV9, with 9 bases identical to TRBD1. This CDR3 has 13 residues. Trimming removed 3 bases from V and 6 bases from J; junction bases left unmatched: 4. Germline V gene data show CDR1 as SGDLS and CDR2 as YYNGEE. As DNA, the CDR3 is TGTGCCAGCAGCGCCAACAGGGGGCCCGAGCAGTACTTC. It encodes CASSANRGPEQYF. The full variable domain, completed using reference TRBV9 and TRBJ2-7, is DSGVTQTPKHLITATGQRVTLRCSPRSGDLSVYWYQQSLDQGLQFLIQYYNGEERAKGNILERFSAQQFPDLHSELNLSSLELGDSALYFCASSANRGPEQYFGPGTRLTVT.

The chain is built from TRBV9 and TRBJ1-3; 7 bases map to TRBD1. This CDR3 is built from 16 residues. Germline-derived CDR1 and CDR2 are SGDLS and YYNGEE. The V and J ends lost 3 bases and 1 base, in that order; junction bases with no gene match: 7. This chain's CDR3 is CASSAYPGGSGNTIYF. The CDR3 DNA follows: TGTGCCAGCAGCGCCTACCCAGGGGGGTCTGGAAACACCATATATTTT.

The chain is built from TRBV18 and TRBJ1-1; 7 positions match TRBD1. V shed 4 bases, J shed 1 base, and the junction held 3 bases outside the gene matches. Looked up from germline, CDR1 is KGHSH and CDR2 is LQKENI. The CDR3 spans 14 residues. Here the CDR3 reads CASSRRGSNTEAFF. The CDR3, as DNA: TGTGCCAGCTCACGCAGGGGGTCGAACACTGAAGCTTTCTTT.

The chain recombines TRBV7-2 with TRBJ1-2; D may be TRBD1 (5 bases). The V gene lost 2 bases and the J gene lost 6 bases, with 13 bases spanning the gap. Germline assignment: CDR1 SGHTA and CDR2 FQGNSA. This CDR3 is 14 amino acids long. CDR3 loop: CASSLLQGMHGYTF. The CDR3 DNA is TGTGCCAGCAGCTTACTCCAGGGAATGCATGGCTACACCTTC.

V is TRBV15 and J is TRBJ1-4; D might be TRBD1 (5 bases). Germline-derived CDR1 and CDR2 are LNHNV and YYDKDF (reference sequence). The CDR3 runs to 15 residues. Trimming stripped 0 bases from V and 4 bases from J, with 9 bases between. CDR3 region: CATSRETAINEKLFF. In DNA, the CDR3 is TGTGCCACCAGCAGAGAGACAGCTATTAATGAAAAACTGTTTTTT.

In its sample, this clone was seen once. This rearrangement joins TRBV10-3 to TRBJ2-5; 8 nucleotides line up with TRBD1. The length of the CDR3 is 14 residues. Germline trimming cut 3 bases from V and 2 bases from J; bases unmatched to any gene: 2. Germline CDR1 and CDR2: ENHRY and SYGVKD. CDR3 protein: CAISEGQGQETQYF. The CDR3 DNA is TGTGCCATCAGTGAAGGACAGGGTCAAGAGACCCAGTACTTC.

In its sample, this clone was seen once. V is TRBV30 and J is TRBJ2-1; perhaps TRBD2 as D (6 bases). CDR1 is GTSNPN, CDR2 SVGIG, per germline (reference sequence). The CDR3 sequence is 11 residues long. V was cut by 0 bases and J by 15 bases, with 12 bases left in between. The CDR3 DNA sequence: TGTGCCTGGAGTGTACGACTAGATGCGTTCTTC. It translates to CAWSVRLDAFF.

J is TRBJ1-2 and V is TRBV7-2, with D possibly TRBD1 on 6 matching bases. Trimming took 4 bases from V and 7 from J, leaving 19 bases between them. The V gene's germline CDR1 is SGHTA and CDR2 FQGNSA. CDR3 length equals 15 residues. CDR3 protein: CASSSNTGGAGGYTF. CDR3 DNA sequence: TGTGCCAGCAGCTCCAATACGGGGGGCGCTGGTGGCTACACCTTC.

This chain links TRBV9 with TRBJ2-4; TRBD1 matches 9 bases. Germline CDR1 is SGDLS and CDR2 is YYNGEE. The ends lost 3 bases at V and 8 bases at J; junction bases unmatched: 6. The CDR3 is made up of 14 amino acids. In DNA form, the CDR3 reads TGTGCCAGCAGCGCCCTGACAGGGGGAGACATTCAGTACTTC. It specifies CASSALTGGDIQYF.

The CDR3 DNA is TGCAGCGGGACAGGAGGGGGCTATGGCTACACCTTC. This gives the protein CSGTGGGYGYTF. The V and J genes are TRBV29-1 and TRBJ1-2; the match to TRBD1 covers 7 bases. V was clipped by 7 bases and J by 4 bases; unmatched bases: 6. The germline V gene encodes CDR1 SQVTM and CDR2 ANQGSEA. CDR3 length: 12 residues.